A selection of T cell receptor beta chains follows, all from one sample in a study of shared clonotypes between healthy human individuals. TCRdb's table, derived via immunoSEQ multiplex PCR, lists solely in-frame clones and lacks some. The sample records under 1 million clones, approximately 96% being singletons. The sample consisted of naive CD8+ T cells sorted from blood. The receptors were gathered from a man in his thirties or forties in good health. Each CDR3 is given with its conserved first and last residue.

V: TRBV7-9
J: TRBJ2-7
CDR3: CASSLVGDYEQYF

V: TRBV7-9
J: TRBJ2-7
CDR3: CASFGQGGYEQYF

V: TRBV27
J: TRBJ2-3
CDR3: CAIRDRATDTQYF

V: TRBV18
J: TRBJ2-7
CDR3: CASSLRQGPSYEQYF

V: TRBV7-9
J: TRBJ2-2
CDR3: CASSHPDRRDTGELFF

V: TRBV27
J: TRBJ2-3
CDR3: CASSLLGSSDTQYF

V: TRBV28
J: TRBJ1-4
CDR3: CASSLGGEENEKLFF

V: TRBV13
J: TRBJ2-5
CDR3: CASSPGGRETQYF

V: TRBV10-3
J: TRBJ2-2
CDR3: CAISDNRANTGELFF

V: TRBV7-8
J: TRBJ2-1
CDR3: CASSLALGGSSSYNEQFF

V: TRBV4-1
J: TRBJ2-7
CDR3: CASSQEFTVSVYEQYF

V: TRBV14
J: TRBJ2-3
CDR3: CASSPRGLVAQYF

V: TRBV11-2
J: TRBJ2-5
CDR3: CASSLAETQYF

V: TRBV5-4
J: TRBJ2-1
CDR3: CASSLNSAYNEQFF

V: TRBV5-1
J: TRBJ1-1
CDR3: CASSSGQGRNTEAFF

V: TRBV5-1
J: TRBJ2-7
CDR3: CASSWTGSNEQYF

V: TRBV21-1
J: TRBJ2-2
CDR3: CASSKYGVAGGQNTGELFF

V: TRBV11-2
J: TRBJ2-7
CDR3: CASSLVFSPTYEQYF

V: TRBV9
J: TRBJ2-2
CDR3: CASSVENALQNTGELFF

V: TRBV9
J: TRBJ2-5
CDR3: CASSITGLGETQYF

V: TRBV6-5
J: TRBJ2-5
CDR3: CASSSQQGLQETQYF

V: TRBV7-9
J: TRBJ2-3
CDR3: CASSLLSGGHTDTQYF

V: TRBV7-9
J: TRBJ1-5
CDR3: CASSLEQENQPQHF

V: TRBV2
J: TRBJ1-5
CDR3: CASSGFRAGEPQHF

V: TRBV7-9
J: TRBJ2-7
CDR3: CASSFLKGPSEQYF

V: TRBV2
J: TRBJ1-1
CDR3: CASMGGAEAFF

V: TRBV10-2
J: TRBJ2-1
CDR3: CASSPSGRDGEFF

V: TRBV7-9
J: TRBJ2-1
CDR3: CASSLSGRSSYNEQFF

V: TRBV6-1
J: TRBJ2-7
CDR3: CASSDMANPLTYEQYF

V: TRBV25-1
J: TRBJ2-1
CDR3: CASTPPDSPGNEQFF

V: TRBV29-1
J: TRBJ2-5
CDR3: CSVEGGGGKYF

V: TRBV11-2
J: TRBJ1-2
CDR3: CASSLKQGANYGYTF

V: TRBV4-3
J: TRBJ2-3
CDR3: CASSQVQGSTDTQYF

V: TRBV29-1
J: TRBJ2-3
CDR3: CSVGAGTSLTDTQYF

V: TRBV11-2
J: TRBJ1-4
CDR3: CASSLDKEGVTTNEKLFF

V: TRBV19
J: TRBJ2-6
CDR3: CASSVRTSGTFSGANVLTF

V: TRBV11-3
J: TRBJ1-4
CDR3: CASSTLSGTGGEKLFF

V: TRBV7-9
J: TRBJ1-5
CDR3: CASSSPGFDQPQHF

V: TRBV27
J: TRBJ2-2
CDR3: CASSRLSSRGHTGELFF

V: TRBV27
J: TRBJ2-2
CDR3: CASSLGFIPGELFF

V: TRBV10-3
J: TRBJ2-1
CDR3: CAISVPPRAGGPMNEQFF

V: TRBV28
J: TRBJ2-2
CDR3: CASKGLPGTTNTGELFF

V: TRBV5-4
J: TRBJ1-2
CDR3: CASSLLAEYGYTF

V: TRBV27
J: TRBJ2-1
CDR3: CASSLLALNEQFF

V: TRBV30
J: TRBJ2-3
CDR3: CAWSVGQGAGDTQYF

V: TRBV9
J: TRBJ2-5
CDR3: CASSVESGLQETQYF

V: TRBV19
J: TRBJ2-1
CDR3: CASSPASAYNEQFF

V: TRBV12-5
J: TRBJ2-5
CDR3: CASGSQGETQYF

V: TRBV6-1
J: TRBJ2-7
CDR3: CASSERTGATYEQYF

V: TRBV29-1
J: TRBJ1-1
CDR3: CSVEDFGRQGPLNTEAFF

V: TRBV5-4
J: TRBJ2-1
CDR3: CASSLGRAGVPNEQFF

V: TRBV18
J: TRBJ2-7
CDR3: CASSSPAGPTYEQYF

V: TRBV9
J: TRBJ2-1
CDR3: CASSVGTDYNEQFF

V: TRBV5-1
J: TRBJ2-3
CDR3: CASSLGELRADTQYF

V: TRBV5-7
J: TRBJ2-3
CDR3: CASSFRKLAEWADTQYF